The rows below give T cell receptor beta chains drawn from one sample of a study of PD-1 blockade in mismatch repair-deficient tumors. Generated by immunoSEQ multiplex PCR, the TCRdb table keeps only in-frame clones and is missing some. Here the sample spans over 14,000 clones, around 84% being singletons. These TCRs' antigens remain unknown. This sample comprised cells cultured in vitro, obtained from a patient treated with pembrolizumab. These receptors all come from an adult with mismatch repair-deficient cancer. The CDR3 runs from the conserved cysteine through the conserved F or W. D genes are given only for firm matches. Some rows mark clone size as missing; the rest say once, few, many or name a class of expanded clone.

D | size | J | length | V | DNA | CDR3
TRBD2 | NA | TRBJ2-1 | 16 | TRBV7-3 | TGTGCCAGCAGCTTTAAAGCGGGAAGAGGGTACAATGAGCAGTTCTTC | CASSFKAGRGYNEQFF
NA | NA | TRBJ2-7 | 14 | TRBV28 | TGTGCCAGCATCGGTAATAGGCTTCCCTACGAGCAGTACTTC | CASIGNRLPYEQYF
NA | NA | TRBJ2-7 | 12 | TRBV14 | TGTGCCAGCAGCCGGAGAGGCCACGAGCAGTACTTC | CASSRRGHEQYF
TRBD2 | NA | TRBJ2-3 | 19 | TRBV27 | TGTGCCAGCAGTTTATATAGTCTAGCGGGAGGGCCAGGGGCAGATACGCAGTATTTT | CASSLYSLAGGPGADTQYF
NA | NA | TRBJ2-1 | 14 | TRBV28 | TGTGCCAGCACACAACCGGGAACGTACAATGAGCAGTTCTTC | CASTQPGTYNEQFF
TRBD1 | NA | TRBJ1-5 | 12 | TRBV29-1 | TGCAGCGCCGGGACAGGGGGTCAGCCCCAGCATTTT | CSAGTGGQPQHF
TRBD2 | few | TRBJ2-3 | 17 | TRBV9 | TGTGCCAGCAGCGTAGTAGGCGGGAGCATCTTCACAGATACGCAGTATTTT | CASSVVGGSIFTDTQYF
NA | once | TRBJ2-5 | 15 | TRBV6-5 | TGTGCCACCAGTGTCCCAGGGCGGCGGTCGGAGACCCAGTACTTC | CATSVPGRRSETQYF
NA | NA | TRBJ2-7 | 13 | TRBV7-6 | TGTGCCAGCAGCTCCCCCGTGGTACTGGAGCAGTACTTC | CASSSPVVLEQYF
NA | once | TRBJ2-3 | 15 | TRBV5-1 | TGCGCCAGCAGCTTGGGGGTCAGGGGCACAGATACGCAGTATTTT | CASSLGVRGTDTQYF
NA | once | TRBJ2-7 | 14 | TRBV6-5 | TGTGCCAGCAGTTACATACAGGGACCCTACGAGCAGTACTTC | CASSYIQGPYEQYF
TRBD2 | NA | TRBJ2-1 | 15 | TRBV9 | TGTGCCAGCAGCGTAGCTAGCGGGAGTTGGGATGAGCAGTTCTTC | CASSVASGSWDEQFF
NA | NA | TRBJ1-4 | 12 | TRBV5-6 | TGTGCCAGCAGCGGGACCGATGAAAAACTGTTTTTT | CASSGTDEKLFF
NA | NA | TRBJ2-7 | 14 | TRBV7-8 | TGTGCCAGCAGCGCCGGGACTCAAGCCTACGAGCAGTACTTC | CASSAGTQAYEQYF
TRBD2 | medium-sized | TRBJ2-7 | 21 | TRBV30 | TGTGCCTGGAGTGTTAAGTACCTCAGGACTAGCGGGAGTGAACGATACTACGAGCAGTACTTC | CAWSVKYLRTSGSERYYEQYF
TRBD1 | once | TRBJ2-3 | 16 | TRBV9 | TGTGCCAGCAGCGTTTCGACAGGGCGAGACACAGATACGCAGTATTTT | CASSVSTGRDTDTQYF
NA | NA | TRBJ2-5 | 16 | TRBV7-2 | TGTGCCAGCAGCTTAACAGGCCGGGCCCGCCAAGAGACCCAGTACTTC | CASSLTGRARQETQYF
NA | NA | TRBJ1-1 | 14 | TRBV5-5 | TGTGCCAGCAGCTTGGCTAGAGTCAACACTGAAGCTTTCTTT | CASSLARVNTEAFF
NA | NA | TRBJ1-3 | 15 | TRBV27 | TGTGCCAGCAGTTTATCAGGGGGCTCTGGAAACACCATATATTTT | CASSLSGGSGNTIYF
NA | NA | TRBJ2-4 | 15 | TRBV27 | TGTGCCAGCAGTTGGGAAGGGCTGGCCAAAAACATTCAGTACTTC | CASSWEGLAKNIQYF
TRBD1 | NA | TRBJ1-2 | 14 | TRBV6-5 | TGTGCCAGCAGTTCATCGGGACAGGGGAATGGCTACACCTTC | CASSSSGQGNGYTF
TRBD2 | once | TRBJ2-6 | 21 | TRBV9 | TGTGCCAGCAGTCATATACGGACTAGCGGGAGAGTTAGGTCTGGGGCCAACGTCCTGACTTTC | CASSHIRTSGRVRSGANVLTF
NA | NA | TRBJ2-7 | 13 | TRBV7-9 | TGTGCCAGCAGCTTGGACGGCTCCTACGAGCAGTACTTC | CASSLDGSYEQYF
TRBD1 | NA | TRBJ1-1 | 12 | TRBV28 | TGTGCCAGCAGGGTACAGGGGGCTGAAGCTTTCTTT | CASRVQGAEAFF
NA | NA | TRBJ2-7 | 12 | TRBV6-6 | TGTGCCAGCAGTTGGGACTGGGACGAGCAGTACTTC | CASSWDWDEQYF
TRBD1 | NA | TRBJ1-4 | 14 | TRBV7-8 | TGTGCCAGCAGCTTTCGCACAGGGGATGAAAAACTGTTTTTT | CASSFRTGDEKLFF
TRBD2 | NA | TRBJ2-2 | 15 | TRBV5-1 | TGCGCCAGCAGCCTTACTAGCGGGAACACCGGGGAGCTGTTTTTT | CASSLTSGNTGELFF
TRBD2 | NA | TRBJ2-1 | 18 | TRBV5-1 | TGCGCCAGCAGCACCGGGACTAGCGGGAGGAGGGATGACAATGAGCAGTTCTTC | CASSTGTSGRRDDNEQFF
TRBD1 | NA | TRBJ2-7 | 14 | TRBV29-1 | TGCAGCGTTGAAGTCACGAGAAACAGGGGGAAGCAGTACTTC | CSVEVTRNRGKQYF
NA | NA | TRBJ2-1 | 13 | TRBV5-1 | TGCGCCAGCAGCTTGGAAGGACTCCTGAGCAGGTTCTTC | CASSLEGLLSRFF
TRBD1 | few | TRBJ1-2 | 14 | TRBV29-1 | TGCAGCGTTAACCCGACAGGGGCCAACTATGGCTACACCTTC | CSVNPTGANYGYTF
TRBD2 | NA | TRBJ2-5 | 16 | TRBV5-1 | TGCGCCAGCAGCCCGGGCATGGGACTAGCAAGGGAGACCCAGTACTTC | CASSPGMGLARETQYF
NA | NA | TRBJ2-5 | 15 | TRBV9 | TGTGCCAGCAGCGTAGTTACTGGCGGGTTGGAGACCCAGTACTTC | CASSVVTGGLETQYF
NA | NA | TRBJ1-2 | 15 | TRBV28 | TGTGCCAGCAGTTGGTACATGACAGGCGAAACTGGCTACACCTTC | CASSWYMTGETGYTF
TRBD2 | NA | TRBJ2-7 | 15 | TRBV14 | TGTGCCAGCAGCCTCAGCGGGAGGGCCTCCTACGAGCAGTACTTC | CASSLSGRASYEQYF
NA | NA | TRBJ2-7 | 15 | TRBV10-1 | TGCGCCAGCAGTGAGTCGGGCGGGAAGGCCTACGAGCAGTACTTC | CASSESGGKAYEQYF
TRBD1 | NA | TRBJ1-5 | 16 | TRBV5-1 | TGCGCCAGCAGCCCCGGGACAGGGGACCCCAATCAGCCCCAGCATTTT | CASSPGTGDPNQPQHF
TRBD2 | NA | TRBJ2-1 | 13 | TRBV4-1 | TGCGCCAGCAGCCAACCCGGGACTAGCGTGGGGTTCTTC | CASSQPGTSVGFF
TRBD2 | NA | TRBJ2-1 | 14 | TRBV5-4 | TGTGCCAACTCCTTAGCGGGAACCTACAATGAGCAGTTCTTC | CANSLAGTYNEQFF
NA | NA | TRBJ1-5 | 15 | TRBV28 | TGTGCCAGCAGGCCCTGGGGGATAGGCAATCAGCCCCAGCATTTT | CASRPWGIGNQPQHF
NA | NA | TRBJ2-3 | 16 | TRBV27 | TGTGCCAGCAGTTTGGGGAATCCCCAGTGGGCAGATACGCAGTATTTT | CASSLGNPQWADTQYF
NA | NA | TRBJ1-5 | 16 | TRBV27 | TGTGCCAGCAGTTTATCTTCCCTTGGGAGAGGTCAGCCCCAGCATTTT | CASSLSSLGRGQPQHF
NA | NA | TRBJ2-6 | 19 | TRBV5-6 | TGTGCCAGCAGCTTCCTCGCGGATACCTCTAATACCGGGGCCAACGTCCTGACTTTC | CASSFLADTSNTGANVLTF
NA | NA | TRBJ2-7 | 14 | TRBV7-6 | TGTGCCAGCAGCGTTAGAACCCCTGGTAACGAGCAGTACTTC | CASSVRTPGNEQYF
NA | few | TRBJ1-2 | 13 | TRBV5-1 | TGCGCCAGCAGCTTGGATGAGGGATATGGCTACACCTTC | CASSLDEGYGYTF
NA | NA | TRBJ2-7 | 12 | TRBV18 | TGTGCCAGCTCACCAGTCACCGGCGAGCAGTACTTC | CASSPVTGEQYF
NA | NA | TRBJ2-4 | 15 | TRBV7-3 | TGTGCCAGCAGCTTAGTCAGGGCGGGCCAAAACATTCAGTACTTC | CASSLVRAGQNIQYF
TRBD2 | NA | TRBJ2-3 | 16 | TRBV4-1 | TGCGCCAGCAGCCAAGTGGGGGGAGGGAGCGCAGATACGCAGTATTTT | CASSQVGGGSADTQYF
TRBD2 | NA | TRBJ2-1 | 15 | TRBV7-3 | TGTGCCAGCAGCACCACTAGCGGGTTCTACAATGAGCAGTTCTTC | CASSTTSGFYNEQFF
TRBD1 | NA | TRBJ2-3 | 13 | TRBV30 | TGTGCCTTAGGACAGGGGGCGGGAGATACGCAGTATTTT | CALGQGAGDTQYF